The text below deals with one T cell receptor beta chain. This entry is derived from a study of OX40 agonist ivuxolimab in advanced cancers. Sequencing was performed with immunoSEQ multiplex PCR; in TCRdb, only in-frame clones are kept and a portion is missing. This table holds more than 9,500 clones, over 75% found once. CDR1 and CDR2 (germline): LGHNA, YSLEER. The CDR3 loop spans 16 amino acids. J gave up 5 bases and V 0 bases, and 6 bases lay outside the gene matches. Specimen: CD4+ or CD8+ T cells sorted from blood, collected in a trial of the OX40 agonist ivuxolimab. The TCR originated in an adult with an advanced solid tumor such as melanoma, head and neck, liver or kidney cancer. The J gene is TRBJ2-5, the V gene TRBV4-3; 10 nucleotides line up with TRBD2. CDR3 region: CASSQEERGGLETQYF. The CDR3 DNA reads as TGCGCCAGCAGCCAAGAGGAGCGGGGGGGCCTGGAGACCCAGTACTTC.